This paragraph covers one T cell receptor (beta chain) sequence. This sample was included in a study of T cell responses to AZD1222 COVID-19 vaccine. Measured with immunoSEQ multiplex PCR; TCRdb has only the in-frame clones, and not every one. In the table there are about 150,000 clones, 90% of which are singletons. Trimming removed 4 bases from V and 4 bases from J, with 15 bases in between. The germline V gene has CDR1 SGDLS and CDR2 YYNGEE. The CDR3 runs 15 residues. This receptor was taken from an adult in good health. This chain uses TRBV9 with TRBJ2-1; D ambiguous. This sample comprised peripheral blood, obtained on day 0 of AZD1222 vaccination. This chain's CDR3 is CASSLGPDPYNEQFF. Written as DNA, the CDR3 is TGTGCCAGCAGCCTAGGACCGGACCCTTACAATGAGCAGTTCTTC.